The rows below give T cell receptor beta chains drawn from one sample of a study of T cell repertoires in cytomegalovirus infection. TCRdb processed the reads anew with MiXCR; each CDR3 protein has one entry. The sample holds roughly 920,000 distinct CDR3 sequences, more than 25% seen once. No antigen has been assigned to these receptors. The sample consisted of cultured CD8+ T cells from PBMCs, taken from culture after CMV antigen stimulation. The receptor set was obtained from a human donor in good health (CMV status not recorded). Some clones in this sample may be carry-over from other donors' samples. The CDR3 runs from the conserved cysteine through the conserved F or W. The D gene is left open where the match is weak. Clone size is given for some rows only: seen once, a few or many times, or a class if the clone is expanded.

size	D	V	length	J	CDR3	DNA
few	-	TRBV14	15	TRBJ1-1	CASSPLGAANTEAFF	TGTGCCAGCAGCCCCCTGGGGGCGGCGAACACTGAAGCTTTCTTT
few	-	TRBV6-2/TRBV6-3	12	TRBJ2-7	CASSYSTYEQYF	TGTGCCAGCAGTTACTCGACCTACGAGCAGTACTTC
many	-	TRBV7-2	15	TRBJ1-4	CASSLDPGVNEKLFF	TGTGCCAGCAGCTTAGATCCCGGGGTTAATGAAAAACTGTTTTTT
-	-	TRBV12-5	14	TRBJ1-2	CASGLFKFSYGYTF	TGTGCTAGTGGTTTGTTTAAATTCTCCTATGGCTACACCTTC
-	TRBD1	TRBV7-9	18	TRBJ2-6	CASFLKQGARAGANVLTF	TGTGCCAGCTTCCTGAAACAGGGGGCCCGCGCGGGGGCCAACGTCCTGACTTTC
-	-	TRBV6-1	14	TRBJ2-3	CASIGGFATDTQYF	TGTGCCAGCATCGGGGGCTTTGCCACAGATACGCAGTATTTT
few	TRBD2	TRBV10-2	17	TRBJ2-1	CASSPPGTSGGVNEQFF	TGCGCCAGCAGCCCTCCCGGGACTAGCGGGGGGGTAAATGAGCAGTTCTTC
few	-	TRBV9	15	TRBJ1-3	CASSVVFGPGNTIYF	TGTGCCAGCAGCGTAGTGTTCGGACCTGGAAACACCATATATTTT
few	-	TRBV19	13	TRBJ1-5	CASSINTGQPQHF	TGTGCCAGTAGTATAAATACGGGACAGCCCCAGCATTTT
few	-	TRBV4-1	14	TRBJ2-5	CASSQRVEGETQYF	TGCGCCAGCAGCCAACGGGTTGAAGGAGAGACCCAGTACTTC
-	-	TRBV27	13	TRBJ1-1	CASTQNRPPRTFF	TGTGCCAGCACCCAAAACCGGCCCCCGAGGACTTTCTTT
many	TRBD1	TRBV7-6	15	TRBJ2-1	CASSRTGGYYNEQFF	TGTGCCAGCAGCAGGACAGGGGGCTACTACAATGAGCAGTTCTTC
-	TRBD2	TRBV27	16	TRBJ2-7	CASSLSPGLARYEQYF	TGTGCCAGCAGTTTATCTCCGGGACTAGCGAGATACGAGCAGTACTTC
-	TRBD2	TRBV7-9	18	TRBJ2-2	CASSSAGLTSTNTGELFF	TGTGCCAGCAGCTCAGCGGGACTTACTTCTACGAACACCGGGGAGCTGTTTTTT
-	-	TRBV6-6	17	TRBJ2-2	CASSYSATGVNTGELFF	TGTGCCAGCAGTTACTCGGCGACCGGGGTTAACACCGGGGAGCTGTTTTTT
few	-	TRBV19	17	TRBJ1-2	CASSISGQLLILYGYTF	TGTGCCAGTAGTATTTCCGGACAGCTACTCATCCTCTATGGCTACACCTTC
-	-	TRBV24-1	16	TRBJ2-2	CATSDLFSRGTGELFF	TGTGCCACCAGTGATTTGTTTTCCAGGGGCACCGGGGAGCTGTTTTTT
once	-	TRBV4-2	15	TRBJ2-1	CASSHTGGGYNEQFF	TGTGCCAGCAGCCATACAGGGGGGGGGTACAATGAGCAGTTCTTC
few	TRBD1	TRBV7-9	15	TRBJ2-1	CASSNRDRGLNEQFF	TGTGCCAGCAGCAACCGGGACAGGGGGCTAAATGAGCAGTTCTTC
-	-	TRBV9	16	TRBJ2-6	CASSVPETEAANVLTF	TGTGCCAGCAGCGTCCCCGAAACCGAAGCGGCCAACGTCCTGACTTTC
many	-	TRBV6-1	15	TRBJ1-6	CASSDQDKTNSPLHF	TGTGCCAGCAGTGACCAGGACAAGACGAATTCACCCCTCCACTTT
few	-	TRBV7-6	11	TRBJ2-1	CAIQVRNEQFF	TGTGCCATCCAGGTCCGCAATGAGCAGTTCTTC
few	-	TRBV7-8	16	TRBJ1-1	CASSLSGYGFDTEAFF	TGTGCCAGCAGCTTATCCGGTTACGGATTCGACACTGAAGCTTTCTTT
few	-	TRBV7-9	14	TRBJ2-4	CASSLDRAKNIQYF	TGTGCCAGCAGCTTAGATAGGGCCAAAAACATTCAGTACTTC